This T cell receptor (beta chain) was recorded in a study of cytomegalovirus exposure and HLA in healthy donors. PCR used 60 Vbeta primers and 13 Jbeta primers. Method: immunoSEQ multiplex PCR; TCRdb's copy keeps in-frame clones and lacks some. In the table there are 80,000 to 100,000 clones, around 72% of which are singletons. The material sequenced was PBMCs. The origin of this receptor is a man between 18 and 29 years old in good health and CMV-seropositive.

The CDR3, as DNA: TGTGCCAGCAGCGGGGTAGCGGGGTGGAACACAGATACGCAGTATTTT. Translating gives CASSGVAGWNTDTQYF. J is TRBJ2-3 and V is TRBV9; 8 positions agree with TRBD2. Unmatched junction bases numbered 8, after V lost 3 bases and J lost 2 bases. The CDR3 is 16 amino acids. Germline values: CDR1 SGDLS, CDR2 YYNGEE. The whole variable domain, filled in from reference TRBV9 and TRBJ2-3, reads DSGVTQTPKHLITATGQRVTLRCSPRSGDLSVYWYQQSLDQGLQFLIQYYNGEERAKGNILERFSAQQFPDLHSELNLSSLELGDSALYFCASSGVAGWNTDTQYFGPGTRLTVL.